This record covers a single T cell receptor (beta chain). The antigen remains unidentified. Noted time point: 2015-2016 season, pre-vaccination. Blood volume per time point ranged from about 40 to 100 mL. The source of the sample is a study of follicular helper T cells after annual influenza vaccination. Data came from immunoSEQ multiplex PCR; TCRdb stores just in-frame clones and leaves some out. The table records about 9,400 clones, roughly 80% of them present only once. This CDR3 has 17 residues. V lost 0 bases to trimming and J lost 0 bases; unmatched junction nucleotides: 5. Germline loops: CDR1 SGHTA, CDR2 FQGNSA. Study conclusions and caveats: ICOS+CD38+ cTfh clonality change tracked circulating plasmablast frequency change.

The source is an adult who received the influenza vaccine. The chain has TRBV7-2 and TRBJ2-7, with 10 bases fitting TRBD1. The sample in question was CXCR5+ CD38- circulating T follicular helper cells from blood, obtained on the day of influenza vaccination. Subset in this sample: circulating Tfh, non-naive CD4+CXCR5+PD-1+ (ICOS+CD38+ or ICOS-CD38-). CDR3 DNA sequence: TGTGCCAGCAGCTTAGCCAACCGGGACAGGGGCTCCTACGAGCAGTACTTC. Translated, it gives CASSLANRDRGSYEQYF.